The 30 T cell receptor beta chains below were found in one sample sequenced in a study of CD8+ T cells in alopecia areata (dated 2018 in TCRdb). The method behind the library was the immunoSEQ multiplex PCR assay. For TCR sequencing, RNA was extracted from every sample and reverse transcribed into cDNA to serve as template. TCRdb re-hosts the immuneACCESS table, in-frame sequences only. Its copies lack some clones; in the studies checked, an unresolved V gene accounts for under half of them, and the cause for the rest is not known. The sample has roughly 150,000 clones on record, 50% to 65% of them singletons. The top ten clonotypes cover roughly a fifth of the sample. The time point label, read with the paper, signifies: baseline before oral tofacitinib. The sample in question was CD8+ T cells sorted from blood, obtained at week 0. These receptors were taken from a human donor with alopecia areata.

The chain combines TRBV29-1 with TRBJ1-1, with D perhaps matching TRBD1 (5 bases). V lost 7 bases and J 1 base, leaving 28 bases between the germline ends. CDR3 length: 18 amino acids. Germline values: CDR1 SQVTM, CDR2 ANQGSEA. The CDR3: CSDGRIQRGFGRNTEAFF. CDR3 DNA sequence: TGCAGCGACGGAAGGATTCAGAGGGGATTCGGGAGGAACACTGAAGCTTTCTTT.

This chain links TRBV19 with TRBJ2-1, with D possibly TRBD2 on 6 matching bases. Germline CDR1 LNHDA, CDR2 SQIVND (reference sequence). Trimming left V 10 bases short and J 0 bases short, with 16 bases between. The CDR3 spans 15 residues. CDR3 nucleotides: TGTGCCACGAGATTTAGCGGCTCCTCCTACAATGAGCAGTTCTTC. This sequence encodes CATRFSGSSYNEQFF.

The chain recombines TRBV19 with TRBJ2-3; D uncertain. Germline V CDR1 and CDR2: LNHDA, SQIVND (reference sequence). V lost 8 bases and J 2 bases, leaving 11 bases between the germline ends. The CDR3 is 13 residues long. The CDR3 loop is CASATTYTDTQYF. CDR3 DNA: TGTGCCAGTGCCACGACGTACACAGATACGCAGTATTTT.

This clone was seen a few times. The chain links TRBV27 to TRBJ2-7, with 8 bases fitting TRBD1. The germline V gene has CDR1 MNHEY and CDR2 SMNVEV (reference sequence). With V trimmed by 5 bases and J by 2 bases, 11 bases remained unmatched. The CDR3 is 16 amino acids. For the CDR3, the DNA is TGTGCCAGCAGTCCATCGGCACAGGGGGTCCCCTACGAGCAGTACTTC. Protein product: CASSPSAQGVPYEQYF.

CDR3 DNA sequence: TGTGCCAGCAGCTTAACCAGGGACAGGCAAGAACTGTTTTTT. This codes for CASSLTRDRQELFF. V gene TRBV7-8 combines with J gene TRBJ1-4; 8 bases fit TRBD1. Germline trimming cut 2 bases from V and 12 bases from J; bases unmatched to any gene: 8. The CDR3 extends over 14 amino acids. Germline assignment: CDR1 SGHVS and CDR2 FQNEAQ. Full variable domain (outside the CDR3, taken from reference TRBV7-8 and TRBJ1-4): GAGVSQSPRYKVAKRGQDVALRCDPISGHVSLFWYQQALGQGPEFLTYFQNEAQLDKSGLPSDRFFAERPEGSVSTLKIQRTQQEDSAVYLCASSLTRDRQELFFGSGTQLSVL.

This clone has more than one count but fewer than ten. This rearrangement joins TRBV7-2 to TRBJ2-5, with TRBD2 matching over 8 bases. From germline, CDR1 is SGHTA and CDR2 FQGNSA. The V and J ends lost 4 bases and 4 bases, in that order; junction bases with no gene match: 5. The CDR3 length is 14 residues. This CDR3 reads CASSSGLELETQYF. CDR3 sequence (DNA): TGTGCCAGCAGCTCGGGACTAGAGTTAGAGACCCAGTACTTC.

The rearrangement joins TRBV27 to TRBJ2-3, with 8 bases aligning to TRBD2. CDR3 length: 17 residues. Germline trimming cut 4 bases from V and 3 bases from J; bases unmatched to any gene: 12. Germline V CDR1 and CDR2: MNHEY, SMNVEV (reference sequence). This CDR3 reads CASSSSGGPKRTDTQYF. For the CDR3, the DNA is TGTGCCAGCAGTTCCAGCGGGGGACCCAAACGGACAGATACGCAGTATTTT.

This chain links TRBV29-1 with TRBJ2-3; D might be TRBD1 (5 bases). This CDR3 is built from 14 residues. Trimming removed 2 bases from V and 6 bases from J, with 15 bases in between. The germline V gene has CDR1 SQVTM and CDR2 ANQGSEA. Here the CDR3 DNA reads TGCAGCGTTGAAACGAGAGGTAGGGGTGATACGCAGTATTTT. This sequence encodes CSVETRGRGDTQYF.

In its sample, this clone was seen a few times. The chain employs TRBV13 and TRBJ1-1; the D gene is possibly TRBD1 (6 bases). Germline values: CDR1 PRHDT, CDR2 FYEKMQ (reference sequence). The V gene lost 1 base and the J gene lost 6 bases, with 12 bases spanning the gap. The CDR3 has 14 amino acids. The CDR3 bases are TGTGCCAGCAGCTTAGTGGGGGCGGCCTCTGAAGCTTTCTTT. It is translated as CASSLVGAASEAFF.

This clone turned up a few times. The chain carries TRBV4-3 and TRBJ2-1, with 8 bases aligning to TRBD2. Trimming removed 4 bases from V and 4 bases from J; junction bases left unmatched: 21. The V gene's germline CDR1 is LGHNA and CDR2 YSLEER. The CDR3 is made up of 20 amino acids. CDR3 in amino acids: CASSPKQGLAGTSRYNEQFF. The CDR3 bases are TGCGCCAGCAGCCCCAAACAGGGCCTAGCGGGTACTAGCCGGTACAATGAGCAGTTCTTC.

This sequence joins TRBV7-8 and TRBJ2-1; TRBD2 matches at 11 bases. Germline V CDR1 and CDR2: SGHVS, FQNEAQ. There are 16 residues in the CDR3. J lost 6 bases, V lost 4 bases, and 8 bases had no gene match. The CDR3 DNA follows: TGTGCCAGCAGCTCCTTAGCGGGGGGGCCAGGCAATGAGCAGTTCTTC. Protein sequence: CASSSLAGGPGNEQFF.

This clone was detected only a few times. The V and J genes are TRBV6-5 and TRBJ2-5, with a tentative D call TRBD1 (6 bases). This CDR3 has 14 amino acids. V shed 5 bases and J shed 4 bases, with 14 bases lying between them. Germline values: CDR1 MNHEY, CDR2 SVGAGI. CDR3 region: CASSHHGRGETQYF. CDR3 nucleotide sequence: TGTGCCAGCAGTCACCATGGCAGGGGAGAGACCCAGTACTTC.

This sequence joins TRBV29-1 and TRBJ1-1; D is perhaps TRBD1 (6 bases). Deletions cut 4 bases from V and 3 bases from J, with 12 bases between. The V gene's germline CDR1 is SQVTM and CDR2 ANQGSEA. CDR3 length: 13 residues. Here the CDR3 reads CSVAGDRDTEAFF. The CDR3 coding sequence is TGCAGCGTTGCAGGGGATAGAGACACTGAAGCTTTCTTT.

V gene TRBV9 combines with J gene TRBJ2-4; D assignment may be TRBD1 or TRBD2 (5 bases each). There are 18 residues in the CDR3. Trimming took 2 bases from V and 9 from J, leaving 27 bases between them. From germline, CDR1 is SGDLS and CDR2 YYNGEE. The CDR3 reads CASSVGDGGLSGKGIQYF. The CDR3 DNA reads as TGTGCCAGCAGCGTCGGGGACGGTGGACTCTCGGGGAAGGGCATTCAGTACTTC.

This chain joins TRBV25-1 and TRBJ2-7; no definite D call. Germline assignment: CDR1 MGHDK and CDR2 SYGVNS. V dropped 5 bases and J dropped 3 bases, with 5 bases sitting between them. CDR3 size: 11 residues. The CDR3 here is CASSNSYEQYF. CDR3 sequence (DNA): TGTGCCAGCAGTAACAGCTACGAGCAGTACTTC.

This chain connects TRBV9 to TRBJ2-2, with D uncertain. The V gene lost 6 bases and the J gene lost 0 bases, with 12 bases spanning the gap. The CDR3 runs to 15 residues. Germline V gives CDR1 SGDLS, CDR2 YYNGEE. CDR3 region: CASTGSPANTGELFF. The CDR3 DNA is TGTGCCAGCACCGGCAGCCCCGCGAACACCGGGGAGCTGTTTTTT.

This rearrangement joins TRBV7-8 to TRBJ1-4, with D possibly matching TRBD1 (5 bases). Germline V gene data show CDR1 as SGHVS and CDR2 as FQNEAQ. The length of the CDR3 is 15 residues. V shed 0 bases and J shed 2 bases, with 7 bases lying between them. Here the CDR3 DNA reads TGTGCCAGCAGCTTAGCGGGGACCACTAATGAAAAACTGTTTTTT. Encoded protein: CASSLAGTTNEKLFF.

V is TRBV9 and J is TRBJ1-6; D unresolved. Germline CDR1 reads SGDLS; CDR2 reads YYNGEE. Trimming cost V 0 bases and J 4 bases, with 5 bases left between them. This CDR3 contains 14 residues. The CDR3 coding sequence is TGTGCCAGCAGCGTAGGAGTGTATAATTCACCCCTCCACTTT. Its protein is CASSVGVYNSPLHF.

This chain links TRBV9 with TRBJ1-5; D unresolved. CDR1 and CDR2 (germline): SGDLS, YYNGEE. CDR3 size: 16 residues. Trimming pared 3 bases from V and 0 bases from J, leaving 13 bases between. This CDR3 reads CASSDAPTYSNQPQHF. The CDR3 DNA is TGTGCCAGCAGCGATGCCCCGACCTATAGCAATCAGCCCCAGCATTTT.

This rearrangement joins TRBV19 to TRBJ2-3; 9 nucleotides align to TRBD2. CDR1 is LNHDA, CDR2 SQIVND, per germline (reference sequence). The CDR3 runs 14 residues. The trim removed 1 base at V and 12 bases at J, leaving 8 bases unmatched. The CDR3, as DNA: TGTGCCAGTAGTATAGGAGCGGGGGGCCGGTCTCAGTATTTT. Residues: CASSIGAGGRSQYF.

In its sample, this clone was seen once. The gene calls are TRBV13 and TRBJ1-2; TRBD1 aligns across 10 bases. V trimming: 3 bases; J trimming: 8 bases; junction bases outside the gene matches: 18. Germline values: CDR1 PRHDT, CDR2 FYEKMQ (reference sequence). The CDR3 runs to 18 residues. This chain's CDR3 is CASSFAGTGAQGYGGYTF. The CDR3 DNA reads as TGTGCCAGCAGCTTCGCCGGGACAGGGGCGCAGGGGTATGGCGGCTACACCTTC.

The chain joins TRBV6-6 to TRBJ1-1; unclear D gene. V lost 6 bases and J 6 bases, leaving 11 bases between the germline ends. Germline V lookup: CDR1 MNHNY, CDR2 SVGAGI (reference sequence). The CDR3 is 12 residues long. The CDR3, as DNA: TGTGCCAGCAGCCCTCCAAACCCTGAAGCTTTCTTT. This codes for CASSPPNPEAFF.

A few counts support this clone. V and J are TRBV30 and TRBJ1-1; D may be TRBD1 (5 bases). V was cut by 3 bases and J by 4 bases, with 12 bases left in between. Germline CDR1 reads GTSNPN; CDR2 reads SVGIG (reference sequence). The CDR3 is made up of 13 amino acids. CDR3 sequence reads: CAWRQDLGTEAFF. The CDR3, as DNA: TGTGCCTGGAGACAGGACTTGGGCACTGAAGCTTTCTTT.

J is TRBJ2-6 and V is TRBV7-9, with 7 bases matching TRBD2. V trimming: 6 bases; J trimming: 1 base; junction bases outside the gene matches: 9. The germline gives CDR1 SEHNR, CDR2 FQNEAQ (reference sequence). The CDR3 length is 17 residues. The CDR3 nucleotides are TGTGCCAGCAGTGGAGCGCAGGGAGGGTCTGGGGCCAACGTCCTGACTTTC. Translation: CASSGAQGGSGANVLTF. The variable domain in full, with the rest retrieved from reference TRBV7-9 and TRBJ2-6, is DTGVSQNPRHKITKRGQNVTFRCDPISEHNRLYWYRQTLGQGPEFLTYFQNEAQLEKSRLLSDRFSAERPKGSFSTLEIQRTEQGDSAMYLCASSGAQGGSGANVLTFGAGSRLTVL.

The chain joins TRBV29-1 to TRBJ2-7; no firm D call. CDR1 is SQVTM, CDR2 ANQGSEA, per germline. The CDR3 consists of 13 residues. V was cut by 6 bases and J by 2 bases, with 14 bases left in between. CDR3: CSVIQDGTYEQYF. CDR3 nucleotide sequence: TGCAGCGTAATCCAGGACGGAACCTACGAGCAGTACTTC.

Only a few counts were recorded for this clone. The chain couples TRBV30 to TRBJ1-5; D ambiguous. The V gene's germline CDR1 is GTSNPN and CDR2 SVGIG (reference sequence). This CDR3 is built from 14 residues. The V end was cut by 2 bases, the J end by 0 bases, with 8 bases between. The CDR3 region is CAWSRQASNQPQHF. The CDR3 DNA reads as TGTGCCTGGAGTCGTCAGGCTAGCAATCAGCCCCAGCATTTT. Full variable domain (missing parts from reference TRBV30 and TRBJ1-5): SQTIHQWPATLVQPVGSPLSLECTVEGTSNPNLYWYRQAAGRGLQLLFYSVGIGQISSEVPQNLSASRPQDRQFILSSKKLLLSDSGFYLCAWSRQASNQPQHFGDGTRLSIL.

As concerns this clone: One end of the junction fails to match germline, which may point to a read error. The J gene is TRBJ2-3, the V gene TRBV5-1, with D perhaps matching TRBD1 (6 bases). The CDR3 has 18 amino acids. The germline V gene has CDR1 SGHRS and CDR2 YFSETQ. The CDR3 region is CASCLGRFARGRGDTQYF. The CDR3 DNA reads TGCGCCAGCTGCTTGGGGCGATTTGCCAGGGGAAGAGGAGATACGCAGTATTTT.

V gene TRBV4-1 combines with J gene TRBJ2-1; D remains ambiguous. This CDR3 is 13 amino acids long. Trimming left V 2 bases short and J 6 bases short, with 8 bases between. CDR1 and CDR2 from the germline V gene are MGHRA and YSYEKL. The DNA of the CDR3 is TGCGCCAGCAGCCAATTGGGCTTCAATGAGCAGTTCTTC. It translates to CASSQLGFNEQFF.

This chain links TRBV27 with TRBJ1-5, with a weak D call TRBD1 (5 bases). The V and J ends lost 5 bases and 7 bases respectively, with 12 bases between them. Germline lookup yields CDR1 MNHEY and CDR2 SMNVEV (reference sequence). CDR3 length: 13 amino acids. The CDR3 coding sequence is TGTGCCAGCAGTGCCAGGGTATGGCAGCCCCAGCATTTT. Its translation: CASSARVWQPQHF.

The chain uses TRBV7-8 and TRBJ2-3; 7 bases fit TRBD2. This CDR3 spans 16 amino acids. Looked up from germline, CDR1 is SGHVS and CDR2 is FQNEAQ. V was pared by 5 bases and J by 4 bases, with 12 bases of the junction left unmatched. Written as DNA, the CDR3 is TGTGCCAGCAGCCTGGGGCGGGGGATCATGGCAGATACGCAGTATTTT. This sequence encodes CASSLGRGIMADTQYF.